This T cell receptor beta chain emerged from a study of cytomegalovirus exposure and HLA in healthy donors. Overall study results and limits: Sequence variants that were highly shared formed a cluster that was likely a sequencing artifact. V- and J-gene trimming in TCR beta was tied to a missense DCLRE1C variant by an analysis performed later. Among TCR beta chains, those listed as cytomegalovirus-associated numbered under 200.

For this clone: What it recognizes is unknown.

Primers: 60 Vbeta forward and 13 Jbeta reverse. Repertoires were generated with immunoSEQ multiplex PCR, while TCRdb's copy carries only in-frame clones and drops some. There are roughly 120,000 clones in the sample; roughly 80% occur only once, and around a fifth lies in the top ten. The V gene's germline CDR1 is SEHNR and CDR2 FQNEAQ (reference sequence). Germline trimming cut 2 bases from V and 2 bases from J; bases unmatched to any gene: 7. This CDR3 is 16 amino acids long. The receptor was derived from a man younger than 45 in good health and CMV-seropositive. Specimen: PBMCs. The chain couples TRBV7-9 to TRBJ2-3; 7 bases fit TRBD2. DNA of the CDR3: TGTGCCAGCAGCTTAATTGTAGCGGGTCACACAGATACGCAGTATTTT. Its protein product is CASSLIVAGHTDTQYF. Complete variable domain (other parts from reference TRBV7-9 and TRBJ2-3): DTGVSQNPRHKITKRGQNVTFRCDPISEHNRLYWYRQTLGQGPEFLTYFQNEAQLEKSRLLSDRFSAERPKGSFSTLEIQRTEQGDSAMYLCASSLIVAGHTDTQYFGPGTRLTVL.